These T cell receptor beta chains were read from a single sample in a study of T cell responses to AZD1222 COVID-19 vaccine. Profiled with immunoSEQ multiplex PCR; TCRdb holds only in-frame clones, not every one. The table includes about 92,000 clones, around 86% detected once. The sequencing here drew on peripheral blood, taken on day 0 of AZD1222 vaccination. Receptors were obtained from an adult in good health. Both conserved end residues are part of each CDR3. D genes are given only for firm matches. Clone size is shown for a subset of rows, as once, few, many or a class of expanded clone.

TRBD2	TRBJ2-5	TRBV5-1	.	CASKRRSGEGEETQYF	TGCGCCAGCAAGAGGAGGAGCGGGGAAGGGGAAGAGACCCAGTACTTC
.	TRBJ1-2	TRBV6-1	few	CASSEERAGGYTF	TGTGCCAGCAGTGAGGAGCGGGCAGGTGGCTACACCTTC
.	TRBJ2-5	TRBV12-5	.	CASGWDGTGTVETQYF	TGTGCTAGTGGCTGGGATGGGACTGGGACTGTCGAGACCCAGTACTTC
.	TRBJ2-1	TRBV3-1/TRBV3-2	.	CASGDQGSSYNEQFF	TGTGCCAGCGGGGACCAGGGGAGCTCCTACAATGAGCAGTTCTTC
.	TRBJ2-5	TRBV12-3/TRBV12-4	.	CASSFGSQETQYF	TGTGCCAGCAGTTTCGGATCGCAGGAGACCCAGTACTTC
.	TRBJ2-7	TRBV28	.	CASSPVTDTYEQYF	TGTGCCAGCAGTCCGGTGACGGATACCTACGAGCAGTACTTC
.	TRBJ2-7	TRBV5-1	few	CASSANAGSSYEQYF	TGCGCCAGCAGCGCAAACGCGGGAAGCTCCTACGAGCAGTACTTC
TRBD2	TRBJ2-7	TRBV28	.	CASSLISSGIDEQYF	TGTGCCAGCAGTTTAATATCTAGCGGGATCGACGAGCAGTACTTC
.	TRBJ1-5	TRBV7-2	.	CASSLERNQPQHF	TGTGCCAGCAGCTTAGAGAGGAATCAGCCCCAGCATTTT
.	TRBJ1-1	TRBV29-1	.	CTISTGIRSDTEAFF	TGCACGATAAGTACGGGGATTAGGTCAGACACTGAAGCTTTCTTT
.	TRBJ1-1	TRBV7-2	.	CASSQAGGVTEAFF	TGTGCCAGCAGCCAGGCGGGGGGCGTCACTGAAGCTTTCTTT
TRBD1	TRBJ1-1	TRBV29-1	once	CSFRQGAEAFF	TGCAGCTTCCGACAGGGTGCTGAAGCTTTCTTT
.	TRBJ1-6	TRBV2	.	CASSPTEAEGSPLHF	TGTGCCAGCAGCCCGACAGAAGCGGAAGGTTCACCCCTCCACTTT
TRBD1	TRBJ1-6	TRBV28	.	CASSFPRDRDNSPLHF	TGTGCCAGCAGTTTTCCAAGGGACAGGGATAATTCACCCCTCCACTTT
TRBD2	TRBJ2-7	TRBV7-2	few	CASSGTSGRAYEQYF	TGTGCCAGCAGCGGAACTAGCGGGAGGGCCTACGAGCAGTACTTC
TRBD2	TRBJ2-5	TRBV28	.	CASSPGSLAGVRETQYF	TGTGCCAGCAGTCCAGGATCACTAGCGGGAGTCCGGGAGACCCAGTACTTC
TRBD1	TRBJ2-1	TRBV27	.	CASSLPRDRGQRNEQFF	TGTGCCAGCAGTTTACCCCGGGACAGGGGGCAACGAAATGAGCAGTTCTTC
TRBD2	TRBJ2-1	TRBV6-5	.	CASSLAGGYNEQFF	TGTGCCAGCAGTTTGGCGGGGGGCTACAATGAGCAGTTCTTC
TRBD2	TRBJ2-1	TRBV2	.	CASSEGSSGRANEQFF	TGTGCCAGCAGTGAAGGGTCTAGCGGGAGGGCCAATGAGCAGTTCTTC
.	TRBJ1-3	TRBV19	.	CASSIGPGNTIYF	TGTGCCAGTAGTATCGGCCCCGGAAACACCATATATTTT
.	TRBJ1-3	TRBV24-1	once	CATSDGIRSGNTIYF	TGTGCCACCAGTGATGGCATCCGCTCTGGAAACACCATATATTTT
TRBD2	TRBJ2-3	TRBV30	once	CAWSSGLETDTQYF	TGTGCCTGGAGTTCGGGACTAGAGACAGATACGCAGTATTTT